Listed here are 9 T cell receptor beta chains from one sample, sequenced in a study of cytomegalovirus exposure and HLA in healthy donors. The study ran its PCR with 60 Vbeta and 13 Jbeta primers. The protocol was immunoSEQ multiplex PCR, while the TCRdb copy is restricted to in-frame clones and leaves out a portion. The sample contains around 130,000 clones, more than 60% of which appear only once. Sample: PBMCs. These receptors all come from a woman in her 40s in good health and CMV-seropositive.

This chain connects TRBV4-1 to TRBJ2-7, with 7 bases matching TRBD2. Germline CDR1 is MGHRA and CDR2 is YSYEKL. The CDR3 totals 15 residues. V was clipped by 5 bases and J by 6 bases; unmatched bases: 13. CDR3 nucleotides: TGCGCCAGCAGCGATCAGTGGGGGAGGGCCGGCGAGCAGTACTTC. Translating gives CASSDQWGRAGEQYF.

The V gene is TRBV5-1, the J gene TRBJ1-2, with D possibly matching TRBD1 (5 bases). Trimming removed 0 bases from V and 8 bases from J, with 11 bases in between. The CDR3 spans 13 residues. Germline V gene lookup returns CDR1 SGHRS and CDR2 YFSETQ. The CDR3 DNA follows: TGCGCCAGCAGCTTGGTGCAGGGTAGGGGCTACACCTTC. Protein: CASSLVQGRGYTF.

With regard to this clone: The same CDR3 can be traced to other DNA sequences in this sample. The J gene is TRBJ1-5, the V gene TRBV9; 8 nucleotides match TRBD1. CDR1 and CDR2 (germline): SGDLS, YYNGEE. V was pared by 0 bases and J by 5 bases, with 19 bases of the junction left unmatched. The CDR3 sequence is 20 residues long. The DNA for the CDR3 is TGTGCCAGCAGCGTAGAAGGGATCCCGGGGGCAGGGGGCACAGATCAGCCCCAGCATTTT. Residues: CASSVEGIPGAGGTDQPQHF.

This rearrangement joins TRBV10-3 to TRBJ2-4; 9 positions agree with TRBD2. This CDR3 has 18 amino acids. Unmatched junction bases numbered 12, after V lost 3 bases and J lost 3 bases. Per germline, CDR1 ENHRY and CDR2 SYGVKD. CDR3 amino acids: CAISDRGGREGGKNIQYF. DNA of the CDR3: TGTGCCATCAGTGATCGCGGAGGGCGGGAGGGGGGCAAAAACATTCAGTACTTC.

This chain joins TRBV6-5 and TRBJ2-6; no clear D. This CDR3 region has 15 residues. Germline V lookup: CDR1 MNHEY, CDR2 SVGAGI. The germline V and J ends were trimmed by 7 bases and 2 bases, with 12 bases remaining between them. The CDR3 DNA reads TGTGCCAGCAAGTCTTTGCGTCCTGGGGCCAACGTCCTGACTTTC. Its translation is CASKSLRPGANVLTF.

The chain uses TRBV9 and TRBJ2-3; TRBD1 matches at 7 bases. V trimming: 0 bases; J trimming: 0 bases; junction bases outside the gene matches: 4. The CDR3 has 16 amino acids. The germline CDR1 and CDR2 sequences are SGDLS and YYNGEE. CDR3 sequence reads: CASSVVPGQSTDTQYF. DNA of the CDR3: TGTGCCAGCAGCGTAGTCCCGGGACAGAGCACAGATACGCAGTATTTT.

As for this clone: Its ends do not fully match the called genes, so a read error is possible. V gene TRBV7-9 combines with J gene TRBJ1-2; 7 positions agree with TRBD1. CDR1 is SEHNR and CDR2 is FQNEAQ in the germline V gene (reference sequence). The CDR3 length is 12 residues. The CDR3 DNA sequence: TGTTCCAGCAGCTTAGAAGGGGGCGAGGGCACCTTC. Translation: CSSSLEGGEGTF.

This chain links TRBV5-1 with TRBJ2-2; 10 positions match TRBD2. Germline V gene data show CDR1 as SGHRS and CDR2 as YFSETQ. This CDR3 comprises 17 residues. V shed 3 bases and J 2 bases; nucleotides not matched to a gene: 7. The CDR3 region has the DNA TGCGCCAGCAGCTGGTCTAGCGGGAGTCCTAACACCGGGGAGCTGTTTTTT. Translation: CASSWSSGSPNTGELFF.

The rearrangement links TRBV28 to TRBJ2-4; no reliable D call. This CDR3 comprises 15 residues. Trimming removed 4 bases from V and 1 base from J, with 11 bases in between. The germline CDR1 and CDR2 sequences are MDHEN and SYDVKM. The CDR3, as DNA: TGTGCCAGCAGTTGGTCCTCGAGGGCCAAAAACATTCAGTACTTC. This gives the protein CASSWSSRAKNIQYF.